This record covers a single T cell receptor beta chain. The sample belongs to a study of T cells in tuberculosis. Sequenced by immunoSEQ multiplex PCR; TCRdb stores in-frame clones only, minus some. The sample includes around 45,000 clones, about 94% seen only once; the top ten take roughly 2%. Germline lookup yields CDR1 LNHNV and CDR2 YYDKDF (reference sequence). The ends lost 0 bases at V and 0 bases at J; junction bases unmatched: 15. This CDR3 region has 20 residues. The chain uses TRBV15 and TRBJ2-5; the match to TRBD1 covers 8 bases. Sequenced input: PBMCs. This receptor was identified in a donor under 30 with latent tuberculosis or without tuberculosis infection. Some clones in this sample may be carry-over from other donors' samples. The CDR3 DNA follows: TGTGCCACCAGCAGAGACGAGGCAGGGGGCGCGGACTGGTACCAAGAGACCCAGTACTTC. Residues: CATSRDEAGGADWYQETQYF. Full variable domain (rest looked up from reference TRBV15 and TRBJ2-5): DAMVIQNPRYQVTQFGKPVTLSCSQTLNHNVMYWYQQKSSQAPKLLFHYYDKDFNNEADTPDNFQSRRPNTSFCFLDIRSPGLGDTAMYLCATSRDEAGGADWYQETQYFGPGTRLLVL.